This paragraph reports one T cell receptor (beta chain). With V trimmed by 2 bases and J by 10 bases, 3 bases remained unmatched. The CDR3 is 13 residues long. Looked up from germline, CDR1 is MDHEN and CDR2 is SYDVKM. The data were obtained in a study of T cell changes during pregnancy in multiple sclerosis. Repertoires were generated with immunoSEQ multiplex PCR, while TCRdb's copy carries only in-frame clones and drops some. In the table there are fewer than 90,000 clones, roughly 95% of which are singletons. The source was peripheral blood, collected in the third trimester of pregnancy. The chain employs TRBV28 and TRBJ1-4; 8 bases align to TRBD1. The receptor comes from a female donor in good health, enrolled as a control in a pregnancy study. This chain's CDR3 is CASSLGQGRKLFF. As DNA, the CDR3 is TGTGCCAGCAGTTTAGGACAGGGACGAAAACTGTTTTTT.